Listed below are T cell receptor beta chains from one sample, sequenced in a study of CD8+CD57+ T cells in acquired aplastic anemia. TCRdb reprocessed the reads with MiXCR, giving one entry per CDR3 protein. The sample lists approximately 200,000 distinct CDR3 sequences; roughly half were seen once. The sequencing input was sorted CD4+, CD8+, or CD8+CD57+ T cells (not recorded which) from PBMCs. These receptors originate from a human donor in good health, serving as a control. Both conserved end residues are part of each CDR3.

>TRBV7-9
CASILEGDLGYTF
>TRBV7-7
CASIPGTGVSYEQYF
>TRBV20-1
CSAVPGQGVYNEQFF
>TRBV5-8
CASSQGRMNEKLFF
>TRBV7-2
CASSFNRETQYF
>TRBV20-1
CSARDRGTYSPLHF
>TRBV29-1
CSVEEVRDTEAFF
>TRBV5-1
CASSSNRVEQYF
>TRBV2
CASLKDGGSRSYEQYF
>TRBV30
CAWSYPRDQPQHF
>TRBV25-1
CASSHQGSNQPQHF
>TRBV9
CASSMTGNQPQHF
>TRBV2
CASSPTGTGSSPLHF
>TRBV5-1
CASSLGQGLNTEAFF
>TRBV7-2
CASSPGTEAF
>TRBV5-1
CASTPGGGGEKLFF
>TRBV5-4
CASSLPGGMETQYF
>TRBV6-5
CASLSIRGGSYEQYF
>TRBV7-2
CASSLPGRGYTF
>TRBV24-1
CATSTHGESGANVLTF
>TRBV6-5
CASRAWTGSQPQHF
>TRBV10-3
CAISESAGRGTDTQYF
>TRBV2
CAGGGKGGYTF
>TRBV10-2
CASNASRGRDEQYF
>TRBV12-3/TRBV12-4
CASSELREGFGYTF
>TRBV4-2
CASSQVGQGTEAFF
>TRBV7-9
CASSQVLAGINEQFF
>TRBV7-9
CASSATGDQPQHF
>TRBV7-2
CASSLTVTGAYGYTF
>TRBV5-1
CASSLGLDVETQYF
>TRBV20-1
CSARGTGERPQHF
>TRBV6-2/TRBV6-3
CTATREDTQYF